Listed here is a single TCR beta chain. This clone has a handful of counts. What antigen it recognizes has not been identified. No per-base quality is available; no much larger clone lies one base away. Mixed lymphocyte reaction cells were cocultured at 37°C for roughly six days. Responder PBMCs were labelled with CFSE, stimulator PBMCs were labelled with Violet Dye, and the two were mixed at a 1:1 ratio. Sorted unstimulated T cells, along with proliferating T cells recovered from mixed lymphocyte reactions, underwent TCRbeta CDR3 sequencing. Fresh whole blood from approximately 10 HLA-typed healthy donors was used to isolate PBMCs. After the mixed lymphocyte reaction, proliferating CFSE-low responder T cells were FACS-sorted for TCR sequencing. This sample stems from a study of siplizumab effects on memory and regulatory T cells (dated by TCRdb to the late 2010s). About the investigation overall: Across about 8 responder-stimulator pairs, mixed lymphocyte reactions were run in pairs, about 1 with siplizumab at about 0.96 ug/mL and about 1 without drug. The effect of the anti-CD2 antibody siplizumab on alloreactive T-cell subsets was examined in allogeneic mixed lymphocyte reactions constructed from human PBMCs.

Broader findings and caveats from the paper: A naive or memory phenotype could not be assigned to roughly 80-95% of proliferating CD4+ or CD8+ clones. Compared with memory T cells, unstimulated naive T cells appeared more diverse, and naive cells seemed to make a substantial contribution to the alloresponse. The cumulative frequency of alloreactive sequences that could be traced back to unstimulated CD4+ memory T cells was significantly reduced by siplizumab. Because sequences below about 10^-5 frequency were poorly captured, only a minor fraction of alloreactive clones could be mapped to unstimulated subsets. No functional confirmation was obtained for the suppressive function of proliferating Tregs from siplizumab cultures. Among mappable alloreactive CD4+ clones, an average Treg-derived fraction of about 70% was observed with siplizumab, compared with approximately 26% in control reactions.

The CDR3, cysteine through phenylalanine, is 14 amino acids long. Just the 42-base CDR3 DNA is kept, in frame starting at base 1. V lost 4 bases and J lost 5 bases, and the count of bases not matched to a germline gene is 5. CDR1 SQVTM and CDR2 ANQGSEA are derived from the germline V gene. The library was generated by the immunoSEQ multiplex PCR assay. Roughly 100,000 TCR templates per sample were assayed by the deep sequencing platform. Genomic DNA extracted from sorted T cells was used for TCRbeta CDR3 sequencing. As for the original processing: Clonal analysis of TCRbeta CDR3 data was done in the R programming language. Unstimulated samples were compared with post-reaction CFSE-low samples to define alloreactive CD4+ and CD8+ clones. Regulatory or non-regulatory origin was assigned to alloreactive CD4+ clones by matching of sequences to sorted unstimulated Treg and non-Treg repertoires. The clones in this table, taken by TCRdb from immuneACCESS, are in-frame only. Not every clone is retained; where verified, under half of the shortfall comes from an unresolved V gene, and the cause of the rest is unknown. V and J calls and clone size are those listed in that table; D and trimming were worked out from the DNA. Counted in this sample were 9,500 to 10,000 clones; about 41% of them appeared once. Jointly, the top ten make up 8.6% of the sample.

The chain uses TRBV29-1 and TRBJ1-4; 9 middle bases align to TRBD1. This clonotype originated in a human donor in good health; the cells came from an allogeneic mixed lymphocyte reaction. Sequenced: CFSE-low (dividing) CD4+ T cells sorted from an allogeneic mixed lymphocyte reaction. CDR3 protein: CSVGSTGGNEKLFF. In nucleotide form, the sequence is TGCAGCGTTGGGTCGACAGGGGGAAATGAAAAACTGTTTTTT.